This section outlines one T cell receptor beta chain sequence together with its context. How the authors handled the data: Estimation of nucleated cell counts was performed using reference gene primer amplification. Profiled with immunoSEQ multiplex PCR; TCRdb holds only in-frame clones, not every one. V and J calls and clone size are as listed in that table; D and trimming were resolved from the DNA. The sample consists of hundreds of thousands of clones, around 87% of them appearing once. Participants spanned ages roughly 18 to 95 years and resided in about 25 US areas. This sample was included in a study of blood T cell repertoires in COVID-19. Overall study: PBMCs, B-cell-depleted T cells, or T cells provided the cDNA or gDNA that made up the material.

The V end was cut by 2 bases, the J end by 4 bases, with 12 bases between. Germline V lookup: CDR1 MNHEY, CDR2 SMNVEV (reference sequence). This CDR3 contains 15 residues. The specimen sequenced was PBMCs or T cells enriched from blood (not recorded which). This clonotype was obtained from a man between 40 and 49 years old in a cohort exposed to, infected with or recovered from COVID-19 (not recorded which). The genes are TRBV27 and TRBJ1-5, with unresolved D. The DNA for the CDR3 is TGTGCCAGCAGTTTAACCGCTAACGGGAATCAGCCCCAGCATTTT. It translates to CASSLTANGNQPQHF.